The clone carrying this TCR beta chain was seen just once. As handled by the study authors: Reference gene primer amplification yielded estimated nucleated cell counts. Sequenced by immunoSEQ multiplex PCR; TCRdb stores in-frame clones only, minus some. The V and J calls and clone size were taken over from that table, and D and trimming were inferred from the DNA. The sample lists around 43,000 clones, over 80% occurring once. This record comes from a study of blood T cell repertoires in COVID-19. The sequenced sample was peripheral blood. The receptor was isolated from a woman between 70 and 85 years old with acute or convalescent COVID-19.

CDR3 sequence: CASSPVRGDSQTGELFF. CDR3 nucleotide sequence: TGTGCCAGCAGCCCCGTTCGCGGGGACAGCCAAACCGGGGAGCTGTTTTTT. The chain is built from TRBV3-1 (or the pseudogene TRBV3-2) and TRBJ2-2; D is possibly TRBD1 (7 bases). Germline V lookup: CDR1 LGHDT, CDR2 YNNKEL (reference sequence). Trimming took 4 bases from V and 5 from J, leaving 20 bases between them. The CDR3 loop spans 17 amino acids.